Below, 13 T cell receptor beta chains from the same sample are listed, as sequenced in a study of tumor and adjacent non-tumor tissue in lung cancer. Three rounds of nested PCR, following a modified ARM-PCR protocol, produced the TCRbeta library. TCRdb analysed the multiplex PCR reads with MiXCR anew, one entry per CDR3 protein. Of some 73,000 distinct CDR3 sequences in the sample, more than 80% are singletons; the top ten hold about half. The template was RNA from unsorted bulk tissue. Distant lung tissue was collected more than 3 cm away from the tumor edge. The sequencing input was distant non-tumor lung tissue. Receptors originate from a man between 60 and 75 years old with non-small cell lung cancer.

This clonotype was recorded many times. The rearrangement links TRBV7-9 to TRBJ2-7, with TRBD2 matching over 8 bases. V lost 1 base, J lost 3 bases, and 2 bases stayed unmatched. Germline V lookup: CDR1 SEHNR, CDR2 FQNEAQ (reference sequence). There are 14 residues in the CDR3. In DNA form, the CDR3 reads TGTGCCAGCAGCTTAGGAGGGACTAGCTACGAGCAGTACTTC. Its protein is CASSLGGTSYEQYF.

On this clonotype itself: One end of the junction varies from germline; a read error may be responsible. The chain joins TRBV12-3 or TRBV12-4 to TRBJ2-5, with D hard to call. The CDR3 covers 13 residues. The CDR3 nucleotides read TGTGCCAGCAGCCTGGGCCACCAAGAGACCCATAACTTC. Encoded protein: CASSLGHQETHNF.

A remark on this clonotype: The germline gene is not matched at one end of the junction; a read error may be the cause. V and J are TRBV11-3 and TRBJ1-1; possibly TRBD1 for D (5 bases). The CDR3 length is 16 residues. Germline loops: CDR1 SGHNT, CDR2 YENEEA. The CDR3 sequence is CVSSPIPGQLNTEAFF. The CDR3 DNA sequence: TGTGTCAGCAGCCCTATCCCGGGGCAACTGAACACTGAAGCTTTCTTT.

Comment on this clonotype: A junction boundary mismatches the germline segment, possibly from a read error. This rearrangement joins TRBV20-1 to TRBJ1-4; D gene unclear. The CDR3 sequence is 12 residues long. CDR1 and CDR2 (germline): DFQATT, SNEGSKA (reference sequence). CDR3 amino acids: CIAKGVNKKLFF. In DNA, the CDR3 is TGCATTGCTAAGGGTGTTAATAAAAAACTGTTTTTT.

In its sample, this clonotype was seen once. The V and J genes are TRBV25-1 and TRBJ1-5; 7 bases fit TRBD1. V shed 9 bases, J shed 4 bases, and the junction held 12 bases outside the gene matches. In germline, CDR1 is MGHDK, CDR2 SYGVNS. CDR3 length: 15 residues. The CDR3 protein is CARSFRTGSNQPQHF. The DNA of the CDR3 is TGTGCCAGATCTTTTAGGACAGGCTCAAATCAGCCCCAGCATTTT. Using reference TRBV25-1 and TRBJ1-5 for the parts outside the CDR3, the full variable domain is EADIYQTPRYLVIGTGKKITLECSQTMGHDKMYWYQQDPGMELHLIHYSYGVNSTEKGDLSSESTVSRIRTEHFPLTLESARPSHTSQYLCARSFRTGSNQPQHFGDGTRLSIL.

As concerns this clonotype: One junction end disagrees with the germline gene, perhaps due to a read error. This rearrangement joins TRBV12-3 or TRBV12-4 to TRBJ1-1; possibly TRBD1 for D (6 bases). CDR3 length: 15 amino acids. The CDR3 loop reads CASRGTGLGGTKALF. The DNA of the CDR3 is TGTGCCAGCAGGGGAACAGGGTTGGGGGGCACTAAAGCTTTATTT.

In the case of this clonotype: An end of the junction does not agree with germline; a read error may underlie this. V is TRBV5-5 and J is TRBJ1-1; D unresolved. The germline V gene encodes CDR1 SGHKS and CDR2 YYEKEE (reference sequence). This CDR3 has 14 residues. The CDR3 DNA reads TGTGCCAGCAGCTACCCAACCAGGAACACTGAAGTTTTCTTT. Encoded protein: CASSYPTRNTEVFF.

This chain uses TRBV28 with TRBJ1-5, with D tentatively TRBD1 (6 bases). Germline CDR1 and CDR2: MDHEN and SYDVKM. The CDR3 has 15 residues. Trimming stripped 6 bases from V and 0 bases from J, with 12 bases between. CDR3 protein: CASRHREVSNQPQHF. The CDR3 nucleotides read TGTGCCAGCAGACACAGGGAGGTTAGCAATCAGCCCCAGCATTTT.

The chain recombines TRBV6-5 with TRBJ2-3; TRBD1 aligns across 8 bases. CDR1 MNHEY and CDR2 SVGAGI come from the germline V gene. The CDR3 has 16 residues. The J segment lost 6 bases and the V segment lost 5 bases, leaving 13 bases of the junction unmatched. CDR3 DNA: TGTGCCAGCAGTCCTGGACAGGGAAGGGGGAGGGATACGCAGTATTTT. Translating gives CASSPGQGRGRDTQYF.

This rearrangement joins TRBV25-1 to TRBJ1-5; possible D gene TRBD1, 5 bases. CDR1 is MGHDK, CDR2 SYGVNS, per germline. V was cut by 0 bases and J by 2 bases, with 8 bases left in between. The CDR3 is 15 amino acids. CDR3 nucleotide sequence: TGTGCCAGCAGTGAATACAGGGACGGCAATCAGCCCCAGCATTTT. Amino acids: CASSEYRDGNQPQHF.

As regards this clonotype: The junction does not match germline at one end; this may be a read error. The chain recombines TRBV29-1 with TRBJ2-3; D is undetermined. This CDR3 is built from 12 residues. Germline V gene sequence: CDR1 SQVTM, CDR2 ANQGSEA. This CDR3 reads CSVETAPDTRYF. The CDR3 DNA reads as TGCAGTGTTGAAACGGCCCCAGATACGCGGTATTTT.

Remarks on this clonotype: Mismatch with germline at one junction end may stem from a read error. The chain recombines TRBV12-3 or TRBV12-4 with TRBJ2-1, with TRBD2 identical over 10 bases. The CDR3 is made up of 15 amino acids. For the CDR3, the DNA is TGTGCTAGCAGTTTCATGGGACTAGCGAGAAATGAGCAGTTCTTC. Its translation: CASSFMGLARNEQFF.

About this clonotype: The CDR3 does not end in the conserved phenylalanine or tryptophan, so this is likely a read error. The limits of the CDR3 on the DNA are not certain, so only TCRdb's listed CDR3 is given. The gene calls are TRBV7-9 and TRBJ2-2; the table's TRBD2 call for D was not verified on the DNA. The CDR3 comprises 16 residues, both ends counted. Germline loops: CDR1 SEHNR, CDR2 FQNEAQ (reference sequence). CDR3 protein: CASSSGLAGGTGELFI.